This entry concerns a single T cell receptor beta chain. Its antigen is as yet unknown. The source of the sample is a study of early T cells in non-severe SARS-CoV-2 infection. Study at large: Sequencing targeted bulk RNA from unsorted whole blood, leaving chains unpaired. Study-level points and caveats: In VDJdb matching, anti-spike CD8 responses were favored while private and CD4 specificities went missing.

Unique molecular identifiers tagged individual cDNA molecules. TCRdb re-analysed the 5' RACE reads in MiXCR, keeping a single row per CDR3 protein. In the table there are about 85,000 distinct CDR3 sequences, approximately 14% of which are singletons. CDR1 and CDR2 (germline): SGHTA, FQGNSA. V was cut by 6 bases and J by 8 bases, with 19 bases left in between. This CDR3 contains 14 residues. V gene TRBV7-2 combines with J gene TRBJ1-1; D is unclear. The sequencing input was whole blood. This clonotype was obtained from an adult who was a healthcare worker with PCR-confirmed SARS-CoV-2 infection or an uninfected control (not recorded which). The CDR3 is CASSHPQPEREAFF. The CDR3 DNA is TGTGCCAGCAGTCACCCTCAACCCGAGAGGGAAGCTTTCTTT.